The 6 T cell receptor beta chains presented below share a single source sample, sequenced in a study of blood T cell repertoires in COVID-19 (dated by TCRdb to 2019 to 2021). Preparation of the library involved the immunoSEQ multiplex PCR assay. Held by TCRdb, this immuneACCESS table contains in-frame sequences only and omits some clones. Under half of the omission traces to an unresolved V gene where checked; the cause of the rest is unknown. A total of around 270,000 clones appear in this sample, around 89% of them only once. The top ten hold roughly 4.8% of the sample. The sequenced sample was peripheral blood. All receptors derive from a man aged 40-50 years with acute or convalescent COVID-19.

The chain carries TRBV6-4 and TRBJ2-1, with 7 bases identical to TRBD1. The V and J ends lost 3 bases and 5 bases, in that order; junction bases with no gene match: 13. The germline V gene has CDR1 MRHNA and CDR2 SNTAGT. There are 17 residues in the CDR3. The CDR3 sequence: CASSEFGYRGYDNEQFF. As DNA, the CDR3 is TGTGCCAGCAGTGAGTTCGGATACAGGGGTTACGACAATGAGCAGTTCTTC.

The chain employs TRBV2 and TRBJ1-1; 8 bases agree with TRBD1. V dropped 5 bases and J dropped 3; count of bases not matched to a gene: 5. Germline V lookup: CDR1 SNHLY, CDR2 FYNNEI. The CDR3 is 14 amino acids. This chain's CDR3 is CASSNAGGDTEAFF. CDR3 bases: TGTGCCAGCAGTAACGCAGGGGGCGACACTGAAGCTTTCTTT.

CDR3 bases: TGTGCCAGCAGCTTACCCTTCTCACCCCTCCACTTT. Translation: CASSLPFSPLHF. V and J are TRBV11-2 and TRBJ1-6; D gene ambiguous. The germline gives CDR1 SGHAT, CDR2 FQNNGV. The CDR3 extends over 12 amino acids. V lost 2 bases to trimming and J lost 10 bases, with 6 bases between them.

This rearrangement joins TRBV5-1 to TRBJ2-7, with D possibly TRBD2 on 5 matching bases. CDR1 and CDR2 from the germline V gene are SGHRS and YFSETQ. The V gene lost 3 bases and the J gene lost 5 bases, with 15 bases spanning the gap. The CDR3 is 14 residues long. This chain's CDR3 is CASSWSGRANEQYF. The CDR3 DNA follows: TGCGCCAGCAGCTGGAGCGGTCGGGCGAACGAGCAGTACTTC.

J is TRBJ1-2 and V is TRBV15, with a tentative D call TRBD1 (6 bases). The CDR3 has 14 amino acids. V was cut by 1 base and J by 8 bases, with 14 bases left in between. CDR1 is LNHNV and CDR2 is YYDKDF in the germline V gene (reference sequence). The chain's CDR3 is CATSRAYRESGYTF. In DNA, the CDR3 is TGTGCCACCAGCAGAGCATACAGGGAGAGCGGCTACACCTTC.

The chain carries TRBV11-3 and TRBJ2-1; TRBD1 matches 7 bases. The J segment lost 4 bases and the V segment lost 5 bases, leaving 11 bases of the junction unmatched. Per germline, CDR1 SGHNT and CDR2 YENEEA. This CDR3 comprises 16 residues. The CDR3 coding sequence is TGTGCCAGCAGCCAATCCGGGACAGAGTTTTACAATGAGCAGTTCTTC. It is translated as CASSQSGTEFYNEQFF.